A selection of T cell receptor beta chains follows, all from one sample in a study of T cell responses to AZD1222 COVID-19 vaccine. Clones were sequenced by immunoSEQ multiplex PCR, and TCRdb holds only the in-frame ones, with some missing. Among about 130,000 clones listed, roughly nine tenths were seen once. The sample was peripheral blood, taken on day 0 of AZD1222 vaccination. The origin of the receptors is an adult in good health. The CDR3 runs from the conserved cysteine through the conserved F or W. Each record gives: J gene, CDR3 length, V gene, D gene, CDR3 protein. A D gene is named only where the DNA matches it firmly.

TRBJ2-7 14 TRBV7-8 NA CASSPDRLLRKQYF
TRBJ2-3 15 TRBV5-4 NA CASSLGASPYRTQYF
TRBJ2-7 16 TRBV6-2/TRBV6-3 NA CASNPAGGGTIYEQYF
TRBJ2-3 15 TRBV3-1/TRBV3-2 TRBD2 CASSQLAGGTDTQYF
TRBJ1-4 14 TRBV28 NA CASSLVSLNEKLFF
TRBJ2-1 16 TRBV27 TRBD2 CASSLASGGMYNEQFF
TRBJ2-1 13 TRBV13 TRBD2 CASSHRLAHEQFF
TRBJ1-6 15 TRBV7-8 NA CASSPRVAENSPLHF
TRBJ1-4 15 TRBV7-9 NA CASSPSRTLDEKLFF
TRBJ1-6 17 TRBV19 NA CASSIWGDGESNSPLHF
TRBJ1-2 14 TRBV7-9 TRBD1 CASSLATGVRGYTF
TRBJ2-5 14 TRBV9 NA CASSVTGMGETQYF
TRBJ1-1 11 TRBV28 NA CASQGRTEAFF
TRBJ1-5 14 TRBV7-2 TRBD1 CASSLWQGEQPQHF
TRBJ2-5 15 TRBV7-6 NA CASSAGGGPLETQYF
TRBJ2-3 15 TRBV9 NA CASSPDVTSTDTQYF
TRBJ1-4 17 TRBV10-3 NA CAISDGDRPATNEKLFF
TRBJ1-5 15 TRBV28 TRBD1 CASSLDRGVNQPQHF
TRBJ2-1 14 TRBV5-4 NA CASSWEDSWNEQFF
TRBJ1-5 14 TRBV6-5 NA CASSLSVARQPQHF
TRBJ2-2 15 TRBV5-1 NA CASSRSREVTGELFF
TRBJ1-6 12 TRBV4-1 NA CASSHNNSPLHF
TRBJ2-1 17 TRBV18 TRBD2 CASSPPGASGGNNEQFF
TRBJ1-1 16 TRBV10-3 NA CAISRELGAMNTEAFF
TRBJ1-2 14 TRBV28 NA CASREGRLKYGYTF